The T cell receptor (beta chain) described here comes from a study of blood T cell repertoires in COVID-19. The CDR3 spans 11 residues. The germline CDR1 and CDR2 sequences are SGHTS and YDEGEE. V lost 6 bases, J lost 4 bases, and 8 bases lay in between. Original analysis: Estimation of nucleated cell counts was performed using reference gene primer amplification. Using immunoSEQ multiplex PCR, the repertoire was profiled, and TCRdb retains in-frame clones only, with some absent. The V and J calls and clone size are taken from that table; D and trimming were inferred from the DNA. The sample carries more than 300,000 clones, more than 85% recorded once. Each participant's cohort was designated according to participant-reported clinical history.

The chain uses TRBV5-8 and TRBJ2-7; D remains ambiguous. The clonotype was recovered from a woman in her twenties or thirties who had recovered from COVID-19. The sequenced sample was PBMCs or T cells enriched from blood (not recorded which). This CDR3 reads CASTPFYEQYF. In DNA, the CDR3 is TGTGCCAGCACCCCCTTTTACGAGCAGTACTTC. The variable domain in full, with the rest retrieved from reference TRBV5-8 and TRBJ2-7, is EAGVTQSPTHLIKTRGQQATLRCSPISGHTSVYWYQQALGLGLQFLLWYDEGEERNRGNFPPRFSGRQFPNYSSELNVNALELEDSALYLCASTPFYEQYFGPGTRLTVT.